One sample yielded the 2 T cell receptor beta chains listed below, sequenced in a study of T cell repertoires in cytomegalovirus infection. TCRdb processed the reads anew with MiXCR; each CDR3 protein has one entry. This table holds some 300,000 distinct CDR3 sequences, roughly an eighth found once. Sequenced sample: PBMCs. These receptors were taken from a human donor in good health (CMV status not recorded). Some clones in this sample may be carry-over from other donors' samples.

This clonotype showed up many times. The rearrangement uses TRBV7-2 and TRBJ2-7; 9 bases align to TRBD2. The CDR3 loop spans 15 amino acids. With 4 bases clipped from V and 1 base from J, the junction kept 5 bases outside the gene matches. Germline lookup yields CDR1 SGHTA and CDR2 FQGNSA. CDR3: CASSYTSGLSYEQYF. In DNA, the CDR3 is TGTGCCAGCAGCTACACTAGCGGGCTGTCCTACGAGCAGTACTTC.

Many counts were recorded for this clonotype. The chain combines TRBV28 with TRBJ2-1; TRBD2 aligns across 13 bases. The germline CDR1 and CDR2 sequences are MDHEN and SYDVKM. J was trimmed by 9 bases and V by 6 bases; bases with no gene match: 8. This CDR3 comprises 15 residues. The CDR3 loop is CASSSLAGGPGEQFF. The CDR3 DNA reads TGTGCCAGCAGCTCACTAGCGGGAGGGCCTGGTGAGCAGTTCTTC.